Reported below is one T cell receptor beta chain. This clonotype was found many times. The antigen this receptor binds is unknown. Base qualities are missing; no much larger clone stands one base away. Ophthalmopathy patients had moderately to severely active disease, Clinical Activity Score of at least 3, NOSPECS grade of at least 4, and duration under 3 months. Exclusion was applied to patients with uncontrolled infections, other autoimmune diseases, pregnancy or lactation. Diagnoses relied on clinical symptoms, serum thyroxine and TRAb, thyroid ultrasound and orbital computed tomography. PBMCs were separated from 10 ml of fresh peripheral blood using Ficoll-Paque density gradient centrifugation. Total RNA was extracted using Trizol reagent, and RNA quality was assessed on an Agilent 2100 Bioanalyzer. This specimen belongs to a study of T cells in Graves' hyperthyroidism and ophthalmopathy (dated by TCRdb to 2018 to 2020). Concerning the study at large: Peripheral blood samples were taken at the time of initial diagnosis, prior to any treatment. A discovery cohort of about a hundred patients, about 40 with Graves' ophthalmopathy and 55 to 60 with stable Graves' hyperthyroidism, was used to find distinguishing TCR V-J signatures. Prospective prediction of ophthalmopathy was tested in an independent validation cohort of fewer than 20 hyperthyroidism patients and 17 patients who later progressed to ophthalmopathy. The 100 discovery patients were randomly split 7:3 into training and test sets. In addition, the study compared T-cell repertoires in thyroid tissue and in blood from about six Graves' hyperthyroidism patients. After blood sampling, hyperthyroidism patients were treated with methimazole at a starting dose of 30 mg daily, and ophthalmopathy patients were treated with high-dose intravenous methylprednisolone. The paper describes TCR Vbeta CDR3 sequencing of about 140 peripheral blood samples, made up of 43 ophthalmopathy patients, approximately 73 hyperthyroidism patients and roughly 17 progressor patients.

The TCR beta CDR3 regions were amplified from the RNA transcripts. The first round of RT-PCR for the TCR CDR3 was performed with the HTBI primer set and the Qiagen OneStep RT-PCR kit. Libraries were constructed in a second round of multiplex PCR, after which size selection and purification were carried out. Sequencing of the libraries was done on an Illumina HiSeq2000 using paired-end 100 bp reads. The authors' pipeline ran thus. SOAPnuke was used to process the raw data, throwing out any read that contained adapters or uncalled bases, had a mean Phred below 15, or lacked an exact constant-primer or identifier match. COPE v1.2.5 was used to merge the high-quality paired reads, and each unique nucleotide sequence was defined as a clonotype. MiTCR v1.1 was used to align clonotypes to the IMGT TRBV, TRBD and TRBJ reference segments. Only V-J combinations with frequency above 0.0001, covering roughly 99% of repertoires, were analysed. The TCS score was defined as the ratio of F50 (clonal expansion) to E x V (chaos), calculated using BLOSUM62-based TCRdist between CDR3 peptides within each V-J. Welch's t-statistics and random forest reduced around 510 V-J features to 13, which were used in a naive Bayes classifier (R e1071). TCRdb trimmed public reads at Q25 via fastp, called clones via MiXCR and kept in-frame beta chains. Each CDR3 protein appears once, grouped with its most common genes and DNA. TCRdb's processing, not the authors' own work, is the source of the V and J calls. In this sample the table shows some 580,000 distinct CDR3 sequences, approximately 16% of which occur a single time. The biggest ten clones account for roughly 3.4% of the sample.

CDR1 is given as DFQATT and CDR2 as SNEGSKA, both from the germline V gene (reference sequence). Relative to germline, V is 3 bases shorter and J is 5 bases shorter, with 8 bases between their ends. There are 12 amino acids in the CDR3, from cysteine to phenylalanine inclusive. The DNA shown is the 36-base CDR3, in frame from base 1. Study-wide findings and limitations: Most expanded thyroid clonotypes (frequency above 0.001) were also detected in blood, a finding suggesting that blood repertoires may reflect thyroid immune responses. During validation, the model predicted progression to ophthalmopathy a median of about 6.5 months ahead of onset, with roughly 65% sensitivity and about 75% specificity. Sample size was not statistically predetermined, and investigators were not blinded to group allocation. A 13 V-J signature model separated ophthalmopathy from stable hyperthyroidism, with about 90% sensitivity and 81% to 82% specificity in cross-validation and 80%/75% in testing.

The receptor chain draws on TRBV20-1 and TRBJ2-1, with no confident D gene call. The TCR comes from a woman between 40 and 50 years old with Graves' ophthalmopathy. Sequencing used blood. The CDR3 protein sequence reads: CSARGWDNEQFF. The DNA sequence is given as TGCAGTGCTAGGGGGTGGGACAATGAGCAGTTCTTC.